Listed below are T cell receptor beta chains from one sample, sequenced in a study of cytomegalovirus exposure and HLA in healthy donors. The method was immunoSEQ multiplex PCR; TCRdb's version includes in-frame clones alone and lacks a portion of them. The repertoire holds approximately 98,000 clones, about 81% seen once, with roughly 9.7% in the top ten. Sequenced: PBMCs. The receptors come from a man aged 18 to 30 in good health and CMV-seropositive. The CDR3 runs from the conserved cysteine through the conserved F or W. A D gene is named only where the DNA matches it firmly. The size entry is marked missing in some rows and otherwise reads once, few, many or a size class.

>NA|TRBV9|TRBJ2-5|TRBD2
TGTGCCAGCAGCGTAGGGGCGGGGGGCAGCTGGGAGACCCAGTACTTC
CASSVGAGGSWETQYF
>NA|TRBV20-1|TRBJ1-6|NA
TGCGGAGTTTCACCCCTCCACTTT
CGVSPLHF
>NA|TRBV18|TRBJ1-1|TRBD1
TGTGCCAGCTCACCCTACCGTGGGACAGGGAACACTGAAGCTTTCTTT
CASSPYRGTGNTEAFF
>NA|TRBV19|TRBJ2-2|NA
TGTGCCAGTAGTCGGACTGATCGGAACACCGGGGAGCTGTTTTTT
CASSRTDRNTGELFF
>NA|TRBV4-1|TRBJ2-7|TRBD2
TGCGCCAGCGCGGGAGGGACGGCCGAGCAGTACTTC
CASAGGTAEQYF
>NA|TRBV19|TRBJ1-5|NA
TGTGCCAGTAGTATCTCCAACAGGGTCCTTAGCAATCAGCCCCAGCATTTT
CASSISNRVLSNQPQHF
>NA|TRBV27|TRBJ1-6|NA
TGTGCCAGCAGTCCCAATACTCAGGGGTATGGGAATTCACCCCTCCACTTT
CASSPNTQGYGNSPLHF
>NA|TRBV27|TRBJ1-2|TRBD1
TGTGCCAGCAGGGGAAGGACAGGCGGGTATGGCTACACCTTC
CASRGRTGGYGYTF
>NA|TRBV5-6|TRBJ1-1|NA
TGTGCCAGCAGCTTGGTGGGGGCCGGCACTGAAGCTTTCTTT
CASSLVGAGTEAFF
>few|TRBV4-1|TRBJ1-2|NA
TGCGCCAGCAGCCAAGTTACAGGGTCAATCTATGGCTACACCTTC
CASSQVTGSIYGYTF
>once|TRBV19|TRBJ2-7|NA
TGTGCCAGTAGTACCACCTACGGACTCTCCGAGCAGTACTTC
CASSTTYGLSEQYF
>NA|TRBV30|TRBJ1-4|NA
TGTGCCTGGACCTTGGGGGGGTCAGGTGAAAAACTGTTTTTT
CAWTLGGSGEKLFF
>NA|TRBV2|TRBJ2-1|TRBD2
TGTGCCAGCACCTCGACCGTACTAGCGGGGACCTACAATGAGCAGTTCTTC
CASTSTVLAGTYNEQFF
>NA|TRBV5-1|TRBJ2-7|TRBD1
TGCGCCAGCAGCTTCGCAGGGGGTTACGAGCAGTACTTC
CASSFAGGYEQYF
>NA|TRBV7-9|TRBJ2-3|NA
TGTTCCAGCAGTCAAAGGGGAGATACGCAGTATTTT
CSSSQRGDTQYF
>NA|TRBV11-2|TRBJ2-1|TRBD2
TGTGCCAGCAGCTCTCTGGGACTAGCGAATGAGCAGTTCTTC
CASSSLGLANEQFF
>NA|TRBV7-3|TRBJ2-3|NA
TGTGCCAGCAGCTTCGGGGGATCCACAGATACGCAGTATTTT
CASSFGGSTDTQYF
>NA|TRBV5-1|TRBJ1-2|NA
TGCGCCAGCACCCTCACAGGGAACTATGGCTACACCTTC
CASTLTGNYGYTF
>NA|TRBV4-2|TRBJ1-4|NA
TGTGCCAGCAGGGACGTCGCAGGGATTAATGAAAAACTGTTTTTT
CASRDVAGINEKLFF
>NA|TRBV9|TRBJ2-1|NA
TGTGCCAGCAGCGTAGTAACAGGGAACAATGAGCAGTTCTTC
CASSVVTGNNEQFF
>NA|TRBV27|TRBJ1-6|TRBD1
TGTGCCAGCAGTGCAGACAGGGGCGGGAATTCACCCCTCCACTTT
CASSADRGGNSPLHF
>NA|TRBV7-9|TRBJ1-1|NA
TGTGCCAGCAGCTTAATAGATGAAGCTTTCTTT
CASSLIDEAFF
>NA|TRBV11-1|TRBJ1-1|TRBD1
TGTGCCAGCAGCTTATCGGGACAGGGTGTGAACACTGAAGCTTTCTTT
CASSLSGQGVNTEAFF
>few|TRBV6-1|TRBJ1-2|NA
TGTGCCAGCAGTCCCAGTTATGGCTACACCTTC
CASSPSYGYTF
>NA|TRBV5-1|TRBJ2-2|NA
TGCGCCAGCAGCTTGGTACAGGGGAACACCGGGGAGCTGTTTTTT
CASSLVQGNTGELFF
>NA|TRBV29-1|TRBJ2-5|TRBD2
TGCAGCGTTCGCCCAAGCGGGGCCACGCAAGAGACCCAGTACTTC
CSVRPSGATQETQYF
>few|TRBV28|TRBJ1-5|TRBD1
TGTGCCAGCAGTTACCGGGACAGGGGGAGCCAGCCCCAGCATTTT
CASSYRDRGSQPQHF
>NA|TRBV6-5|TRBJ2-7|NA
TGTGCCAGCAGTGACAGTGAGGACTACGAGCAGTACTTC
CASSDSEDYEQYF
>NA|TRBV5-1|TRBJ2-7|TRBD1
TGCGCCAGCAGCTCGGGACAGGGGAGCTCCTACGAGCAGTACTTC
CASSSGQGSSYEQYF
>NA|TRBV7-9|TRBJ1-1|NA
TGTGCCAGCAGCGTGACAGGTTCAGAAGCTTTCTTT
CASSVTGSEAFF
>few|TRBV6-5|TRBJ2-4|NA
TGTGCCAGCAGTTACCTCAACAACAAAAACATTCAGTACTTC
CASSYLNNKNIQYF
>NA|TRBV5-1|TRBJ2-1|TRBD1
TGCGCCAGCAGCTTGGCCGGGGACAGGGGTGAAGTTGAGCAGTTCTTC
CASSLAGDRGEVEQFF
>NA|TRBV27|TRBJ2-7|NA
TGTGCCAGCAGTTTAGGGGCTGGGGAGCAGTACTTC
CASSLGAGEQYF
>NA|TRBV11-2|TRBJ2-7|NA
TGTGCCAGCAGCTTAGGACAGTCTTACGAGCAGTACTTC
CASSLGQSYEQYF
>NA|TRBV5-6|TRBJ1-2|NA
TGTGCCAGCAGCTTGTCTTGGGAGGGCTATGGCTACACCTTC
CASSLSWEGYGYTF
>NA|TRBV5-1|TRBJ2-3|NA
TGCGCCAGCAGCTTTTCAGGGGATACGCAGTATTTT
CASSFSGDTQYF
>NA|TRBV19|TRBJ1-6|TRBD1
TGTGCCAGTAGTGACAGGGGGAATTCACCCCTCCACTTT
CASSDRGNSPLHF
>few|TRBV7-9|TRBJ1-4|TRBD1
TGTGCCAGCAGCCCACTTCCGGGACAGGGCGGGCAACTGTTTTTT
CASSPLPGQGGQLFF
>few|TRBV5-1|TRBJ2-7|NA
TGCGCCAGCAGCCTGGTGGGCCCGGCCGTATACGAGCAGTACTTC
CASSLVGPAVYEQYF
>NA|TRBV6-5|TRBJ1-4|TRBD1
TGTGCCAGCAGTTACTCGACGACAGGGAGAGTTGAAAAACTGTTTTTT
CASSYSTTGRVEKLFF
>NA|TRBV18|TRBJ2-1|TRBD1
TGTGCCAGCTCATGGGGGACAGGGGCGGTCAATGAGCAGTTCTTC
CASSWGTGAVNEQFF
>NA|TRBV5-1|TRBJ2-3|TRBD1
TGCGCCAGCAGCGTACTGGGACAGTTTAGCACAGATACGCAGTATTTT
CASSVLGQFSTDTQYF
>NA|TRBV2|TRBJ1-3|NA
TGTGCCAGCAGTGACAGGGAATCGTCTGGAAACACCATATATTTT
CASSDRESSGNTIYF
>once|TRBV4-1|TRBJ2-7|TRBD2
TGCGCCAGCAGCTCTAGCGGGGATAGGGCCTACGAGCAGTACTTC
CASSSSGDRAYEQYF
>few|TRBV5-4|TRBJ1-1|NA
TGTGCCAGCAGCTTGGGACAGTCGAACACTGAAGCTTTCTTT
CASSLGQSNTEAFF
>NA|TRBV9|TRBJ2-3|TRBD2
TGTGCCAGCAGCGTAGCGGGGGGGCCTATAGATACGCAGTATTTT
CASSVAGGPIDTQYF
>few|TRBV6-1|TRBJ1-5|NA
TGTGCCAGCAGTGAAGGCCCGACGGGTTTTAGCAATCAGCCCCAGCATTTT
CASSEGPTGFSNQPQHF
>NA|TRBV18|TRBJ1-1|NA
TGTGCCAGCTCAGCCGACAGGAACACTGAAGCTTTCTTT
CASSADRNTEAFF
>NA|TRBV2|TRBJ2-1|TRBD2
TGTGCCAGCCACCAAGGGGGGACTAGGGTTGTTGGTGAGCAGTTCTTC
CASHQGGTRVVGEQFF
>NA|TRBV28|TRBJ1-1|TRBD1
TGTGCCAGCAGCTCCAGGGGGCGAACTGAAGCTTTCTTT
CASSSRGRTEAFF
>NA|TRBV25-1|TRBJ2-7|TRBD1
TGTGCCAGCAGTCAGGGGGCTAGGTACGAGCAGTACTTC
CASSQGARYEQYF
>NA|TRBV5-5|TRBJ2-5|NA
TGTGCCAGCAGCTTGGGTCGGAGGGGCCGGGAGACCCAGTACTTC
CASSLGRRGRETQYF
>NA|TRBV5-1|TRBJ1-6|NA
TGCGCCAGCAGCTTGGGGACAAACACGGACAGTCGTTCACCCCTCCACTTT
CASSLGTNTDSRSPLHF
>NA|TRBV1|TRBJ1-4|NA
TGCACCAGCAGCCATATGGGCCGCGATGAAAAACTGTTTTTT
CTSSHMGRDEKLFF
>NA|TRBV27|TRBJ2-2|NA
TGTGCCAGCTCAGTATCCAGGGGTGTCCGCACCGGGGAGCTGTTTTTT
CASSVSRGVRTGELFF
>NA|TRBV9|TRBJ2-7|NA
TGTGCCAGCAGCGTAGCGTTTTCGGGGTCCCAATCCTACGAGCAGTACTTC
CASSVAFSGSQSYEQYF
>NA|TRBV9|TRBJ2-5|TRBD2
TGTGCCAGCAGCGTAGATTTAGCGGGGCGCGGGGAGACCCAGTACTTC
CASSVDLAGRGETQYF
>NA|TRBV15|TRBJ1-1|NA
TGTGCCACCAGCAGAGGAGGGTTGAACACTGAAGCTTTCTTT
CATSRGGLNTEAFF
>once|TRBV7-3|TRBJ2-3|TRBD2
TGTGCCAGCAGCTCCGTAGCGGGGGGGCAAGGAGATACGCAGTATTTT
CASSSVAGGQGDTQYF
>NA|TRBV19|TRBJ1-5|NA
TGTGCCAGTAGTATCCCGGGAGGGCGGGGTCAGCCCCAGCATTTT
CASSIPGGRGQPQHF